Here is one T cell receptor (beta chain) with its context. Its antigen is unidentified. This specimen comes from a study of breast tumors, draining lymph nodes, adjacent tissues. Whole-study results and caveats: Data only fit, rather than demonstrated, lymph node origin of most tumor T cells. The data were judged consistent with most tumor T cells coming from lymph node and expanding in tumor. Compared with basal-like, luminal-like tumors shared significantly more repertoire with nontumor tissue. Compared with lymph nodes, tumors were less diverse; compared with nontumor tissue, more.

TCRdb reanalysed the multiplex PCR reads using MiXCR and keeps one entry per CDR3 protein. The sample gives about 60,000 distinct CDR3 sequences, approximately 57% of which show up once; less than 20% is in the top ten. The CDR3 is 13 residues long. Germline lookup yields CDR1 SGHAT and CDR2 FQDESV (reference sequence). The V end lost 0 bases, the J end lost 8 bases, and 10 bases lay between the germline ends. The source is a female donor with breast cancer. Some clones in this sample may be carry-over from other donors' samples. The specimen was breast tumor tissue. The chain combines TRBV11-1 with TRBJ1-2, with TRBD1 as a possible D gene (5 bases). The CDR3 reads CASSLAGDRGYTF. The CDR3 nucleotides are TGTGCCAGCAGCTTAGCAGGGGATCGCGGCTACACCTTC.